The rows below give T cell receptor beta chains drawn from one sample of a study of Graves' ophthalmopathy and Graves' hyperthyroidism. Via MiXCR, TCRdb re-called the multiplex PCR reads, giving one row per CDR3 protein. The sample contains 400,000 or so distinct CDR3 sequences, 15% of which appear only once. Material for sequencing was peripheral blood. The receptors here all came from a woman aged 18-30 years with stable Graves' hyperthyroidism. CDR3s include the opening cysteine and the closing phenylalanine or tryptophan. A D gene is named only where the DNA matches it firmly. Expanded clones get a size class; other rows say once, few or many, or leave the size out.

d_call	clone_size	v_call	j_call	cdr3_aa	cdr3_nt
-	many	TRBV19	TRBJ1-3	CASSPSDRAGNTIYF	TGTGCCAGTAGTCCTTCCGACAGAGCTGGAAACACCATATATTTT
-	many	TRBV3-1	TRBJ2-7	CASSRTNYRSSYEQYF	TGTGCCAGCAGCCGGACTAACTATCGAAGCTCCTACGAGCAGTACTTC
-	-	TRBV7-8	TRBJ1-5	CASSMGRALNNQPQHF	TGTGCCAGCAGCATGGGCCGGGCCCTAAACAATCAGCCCCAGCATTTT
-	many	TRBV6-1	TRBJ2-7	CASSASGTATYEQYF	TGTGCCAGCAGTGCCTCCGGGACGGCAACCTACGAGCAGTACTTC
TRBD1	few	TRBV18	TRBJ1-5	CASSPLGLQGAQPQHF	TGTGCCAGCTCACCATTGGGGCTACAGGGGGCACAGCCCCAGCATTTT
-	-	TRBV20-1	TRBJ1-1	CSARDLMNTEAFF	TGCAGTGCTAGAGATCTCATGAACACTGAAGCTTTCTTT
-	many	TRBV12-3/TRBV12-4	TRBJ2-7	CASSLWGLGRYEQYF	TGTGCCAGCAGTTTGTGGGGCCTCGGACGTTACGAGCAGTACTTC
-	many	TRBV11-2	TRBJ1-4	CASSLRRSNEKLFF	TGTGCCAGCAGCTTAAGGCGATCTAATGAAAAACTGTTTTTT
TRBD1	many	TRBV7-9	TRBJ1-3	CASSPDRGRGNTIYF	TGTGCCAGCAGCCCTGACAGGGGTCGTGGAAACACCATATATTTT
-	many	TRBV7-2	TRBJ1-1	CASSLLGADTEAFF	TGTGCCAGCAGCCTACTAGGTGCGGACACTGAAGCTTTCTTT
-	few	TRBV29-1	TRBJ2-2	CSASITGELFF	TGCAGCGCCTCGATCACCGGGGAGCTGTTTTTT
-	-	TRBV28	TRBJ1-1	CASSSVRGRTEAFF	TGTGCCAGCAGTTCAGTACGTGGTCGCACTGAAGCTTTCTTT
-	many	TRBV4-1	TRBJ1-1	CASSSRGIGQAFF	TGCGCCAGCAGCTCGAGAGGTATAGGGCAAGCTTTCTTT
-	many	TRBV6-2/TRBV6-3	TRBJ1-1	CASRNVLNTEAFF	TGTGCCAGCCGGAACGTCTTGAACACTGAAGCTTTCTTT
-	many	TRBV12-3/TRBV12-4	TRBJ2-7	CASSSRAPTYEQYF	TGTGCCAGCAGTTCCCGGGCACCTACCTACGAGCAGTACTTC
-	many	TRBV6-1	TRBJ2-7	CASSDRWQYF	TGTGCCAGCAGTGACCGGTGGCAGTACTTC
TRBD1	many	TRBV27	TRBJ1-6	CATRPGPDVAGGRSPLHF	TGTGCCACTCGACCCGGCCCTGATGTTGCAGGGGGCCGATCACCCCTCCACTTT
-	many	TRBV11-2	TRBJ2-2	CASSPPPTAGELFF	TGTGCCAGCAGCCCCCCTCCCACGGCCGGGGAGCTGTTTTTT
TRBD1	many	TRBV12-3/TRBV12-4	TRBJ2-3	CASSLGGTGLTDTQYF	TGTGCCAGCAGTTTAGGAGGGACAGGGTTGACAGATACGCAGTATTTT
-	many	TRBV4-1	TRBJ2-5	CASSQGLGPEETQYF	TGCGCCAGCAGCCAAGGACTGGGGCCCGAAGAGACCCAGTACTTC
TRBD1	many	TRBV2	TRBJ1-5	CASSSTGDNQPQHF	TGTGCCAGCAGTTCGACAGGGGACAATCAGCCCCAGCATTTT
TRBD1	many	TRBV2	TRBJ1-6	CASTTGVKGVPNSPLHF	TGTGCCAGCACGACAGGGGTCAAAGGAGTACCGAATTCACCCCTCCACTTT
-	many	TRBV12-3/TRBV12-4	TRBJ2-4	CASSFMAGVAKNIKYF	TGTGCCAGCAGTTTCATGGCAGGGGTAGCCAAAAACATTAAGTACTTC
-	many	TRBV7-9	TRBJ2-7	CASSLARGPRPTYEQYF	TGTGCCAGCAGCTTAGCGCGAGGACCCAGACCGACCTACGAGCAGTACTTC
TRBD1	many	TRBV10-3	TRBJ2-2	CAISPGWDRNTGELFF	TGTGCCATCAGTCCCGGATGGGACAGAAACACCGGGGAGCTGTTTTTT
-	many	TRBV24-1	TRBJ1-5	CATSFSGADNQPQHF	TGTGCCACCAGTTTCTCTGGGGCTGACAATCAGCCCCAGCATTTT
-	many	TRBV6-5	TRBJ2-7	CASSYRAGEYEQYF	TGTGCCAGCAGTTACCGGGCAGGCGAATACGAGCAGTACTTC
TRBD1	-	TRBV12-3/TRBV12-4	TRBJ2-7	CASSMGQGINEQYF	TGTGCCAGCAGTATGGGACAGGGAATCAACGAGCAGTACTTC
TRBD1	many	TRBV6-1	TRBJ1-6	CASGLGTDNSPLHF	TGTGCCAGCGGACTGGGGACAGATAATTCACCCCTCCACTTT